Listed below are T cell receptor beta chains from one sample, sequenced in a study of shared clonotypes between healthy human individuals. Data came from immunoSEQ multiplex PCR; TCRdb stores just in-frame clones and leaves some out. In the table there are some 320,000 clones, around 87% of which are singletons. Sequenced input: memory CD8+ T cells sorted from blood. Every receptor here comes from a man aged 18 to 30 in good health. The CDR3 runs from the conserved cysteine through the conserved F or W. D genes are given only for firm matches. A clone size is listed for some rows: how often the clone was seen (once, few, many), or a class if it is expanded.

size: -
J: TRBJ1-4
V: TRBV7-6
D: -
DNA: TGTGCCAGCAGCTTAGATGGGGGGTTACAGTTTGGGGAAGAAAAACTGTTTTTT
CDR3: CASSLDGGLQFGEEKLFF

size: few
J: TRBJ1-4
V: TRBV5-4
D: TRBD1
DNA: TGTGCCAGCAGCATCCGGGACAGGACTTTGGGAGATGAAAAACTGTTTTTT
CDR3: CASSIRDRTLGDEKLFF

size: -
J: TRBJ2-7
V: TRBV7-9
D: -
DNA: TGTGCCAGCAGCTTAGAAATGAGTGGGATAAGGGAGCAGTACTTC
CDR3: CASSLEMSGIREQYF

size: few
J: TRBJ2-1
V: TRBV5-1
D: TRBD2
DNA: TGCGCCAGCAGCCCTACTAGCGGGGCTTACAATGAGCAGTTCTTC
CDR3: CASSPTSGAYNEQFF

size: -
J: TRBJ1-2
V: TRBV19
D: TRBD1
DNA: TGTGCCAGTAGTAATCCGTCAGGGGGCTGGTATGGCTACACCTTC
CDR3: CASSNPSGGWYGYTF

size: -
J: TRBJ1-5
V: TRBV6-5
D: -
DNA: TGTGCCAGCAGGGGAGGGGAGAGCAATCAGCCCCAGCATTTT
CDR3: CASRGGESNQPQHF

size: -
J: TRBJ2-7
V: TRBV4-1
D: TRBD2
DNA: TGCGCCAGCAGCCACTGGACTAGCGGGAGTGGCGAGCAGTACTTC
CDR3: CASSHWTSGSGEQYF

size: -
J: TRBJ1-2
V: TRBV6-6
D: -
DNA: TGTGCCAGCAGTTACCCCGGGGAGGAGGACTATGGCTACACCTTC
CDR3: CASSYPGEEDYGYTF

size: -
J: TRBJ2-3
V: TRBV5-1
D: -
DNA: TGCGCCAGCAGCGTGGGTCCGAACACAGATACGCAGTATTTT
CDR3: CASSVGPNTDTQYF

size: -
J: TRBJ2-7
V: TRBV5-4
D: TRBD2
DNA: TGTGCCAGCATGGGACTAGCGGGGGACGAGCAGTACTTC
CDR3: CASMGLAGDEQYF

size: -
J: TRBJ1-6
V: TRBV4-1
D: -
DNA: TGCGCCAGCAGCCAAGAAGAGTCCTCCTATAATTCACCCCTCCACTTT
CDR3: CASSQEESSYNSPLHF

size: -
J: TRBJ1-2
V: TRBV20-1
D: -
DNA: TGCAGTGCTAGTGCCCTCGTTGGCTACACCTTC
CDR3: CSASALVGYTF

size: -
J: TRBJ2-7
V: TRBV4-1
D: -
DNA: TGCGCCAGCAGCCAGGGGTTGGGAAGCCCATTAATCTACGAGCAGTACTTC
CDR3: CASSQGLGSPLIYEQYF

size: -
J: TRBJ1-5
V: TRBV7-9
D: -
DNA: TGTGCCAGCAGCTTAGCCGGGGGGCCGTATAGCAATCAGCCCCAGCATTTT
CDR3: CASSLAGGPYSNQPQHF

size: -
J: TRBJ1-3
V: TRBV6-5
D: -
DNA: TGTGCCAGCAGAGAGACGGCTCACTCTGGAAACACCATATATTTT
CDR3: CASRETAHSGNTIYF

size: -
J: TRBJ2-5
V: TRBV4-2
D: TRBD2
DNA: TGTGCCAGCAGCCAAGGGGAGACTAGCGGGTTTGCGGAGACCCAGTACTTC
CDR3: CASSQGETSGFAETQYF

size: -
J: TRBJ1-2
V: TRBV13
D: -
DNA: TGTGCCAGCAGCTTAGAACAGGATTCGTATTTTTTGGGCTACACCTTC
CDR3: CASSLEQDSYFLGYTF

size: -
J: TRBJ2-7
V: TRBV5-1
D: -
DNA: TGCGCCAGCAGCTTGGAGCCGGACCTCTACGAGCAGTACTTC
CDR3: CASSLEPDLYEQYF

size: -
J: TRBJ2-1
V: TRBV4-1
D: -
DNA: TGCGCCAGCAGCCTTCCTCCCCCTTTCGAACTATTCCGGGCTAACTACAATGAGCAGTTCTTC
CDR3: CASSLPPPFELFRANYNEQFF

size: -
J: TRBJ2-3
V: TRBV2
D: TRBD1
DNA: TGTGCCAGCAGGGGGACAGGGGGTGGAGATACGCAGTATTTT
CDR3: CASRGTGGGDTQYF

size: once
J: TRBJ2-7
V: TRBV27
D: TRBD1
DNA: TGTGCCAGCAGTTTACTCCTAGGACAGGGCGCGGGGGAGCAGTACTTC
CDR3: CASSLLLGQGAGEQYF

size: -
J: TRBJ1-1
V: TRBV10-3
D: -
DNA: TGTGCCACACAGGTTACGAACACTGAAGCTTTCTTT
CDR3: CATQVTNTEAFF

size: -
J: TRBJ2-5
V: TRBV5-6
D: -
DNA: TGTGCCAGCAGCTTTTTAGGACCCAGGGCCCAGTACTTC
CDR3: CASSFLGPRAQYF

size: -
J: TRBJ2-1
V: TRBV5-1
D: TRBD1
DNA: TGCGCCAGCAGCTGGACAACCGGGACAGAGGCCAATGAGCAGTTCTTC
CDR3: CASSWTTGTEANEQFF

size: -
J: TRBJ1-6
V: TRBV21-1
D: -
DNA: TGTGCCAGCACGACTCGACAGGGGGGAAATTCACCCCTCCACTTT
CDR3: CASTTRQGGNSPLHF

size: -
J: TRBJ2-7
V: TRBV27
D: -
DNA: TGTGCCAGCAGTTTATCCGTCGGGCAGGGCCACGAGCAGTACTTC
CDR3: CASSLSVGQGHEQYF

size: few
J: TRBJ2-7
V: TRBV11-2
D: -
DNA: TGTGCCAGCAGCTGGGGCTTTAGCTCCTACGAGCAGTACTTC
CDR3: CASSWGFSSYEQYF

size: -
J: TRBJ2-7
V: TRBV28
D: TRBD1
DNA: TGTGCCAGCAGTCCGGACAGGGGGCGAAGCGAGCAGTACTTC
CDR3: CASSPDRGRSEQYF

size: many
J: TRBJ1-6
V: TRBV25-1
D: TRBD1
DNA: TGTGCCAGCAGCCTCACAGGGGAACATTCACCCCTCCACTTT
CDR3: CASSLTGEHSPLHF